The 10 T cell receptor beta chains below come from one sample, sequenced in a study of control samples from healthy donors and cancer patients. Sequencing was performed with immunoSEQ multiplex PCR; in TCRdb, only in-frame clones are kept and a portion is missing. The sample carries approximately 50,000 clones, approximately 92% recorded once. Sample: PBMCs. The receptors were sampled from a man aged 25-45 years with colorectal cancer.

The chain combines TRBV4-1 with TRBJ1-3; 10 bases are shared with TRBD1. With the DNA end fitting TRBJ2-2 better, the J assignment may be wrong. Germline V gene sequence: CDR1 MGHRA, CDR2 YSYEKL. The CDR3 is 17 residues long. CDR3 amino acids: CASSQGGQGRYTGELFF. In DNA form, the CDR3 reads TGCGCCAGCAGCCAAGGGGGACAGGGGAGATACACCGGGGAGCTGTTTTTT.

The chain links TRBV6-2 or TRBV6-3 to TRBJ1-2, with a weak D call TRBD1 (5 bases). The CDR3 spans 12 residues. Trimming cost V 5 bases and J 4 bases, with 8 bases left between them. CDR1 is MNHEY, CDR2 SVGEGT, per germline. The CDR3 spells CASSADSYGYTF. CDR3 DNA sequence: TGTGCCAGCAGTGCTGACAGCTATGGCTACACCTTC.

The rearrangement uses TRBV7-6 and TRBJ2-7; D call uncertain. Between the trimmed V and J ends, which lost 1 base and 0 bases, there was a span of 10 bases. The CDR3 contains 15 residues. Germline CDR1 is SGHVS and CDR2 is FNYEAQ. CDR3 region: CASSLESGGSYEQYF. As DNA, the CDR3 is TGTGCCAGCAGCTTAGAGTCGGGTGGCTCCTACGAGCAGTACTTC.

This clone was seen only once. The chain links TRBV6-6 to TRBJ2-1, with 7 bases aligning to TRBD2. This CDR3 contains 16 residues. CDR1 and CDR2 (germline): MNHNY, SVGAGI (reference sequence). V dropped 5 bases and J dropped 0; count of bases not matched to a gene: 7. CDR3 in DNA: TGTGCCAGCAGTCCCGGGACTACTAGCTCCTACAATGAGCAGTTCTTC. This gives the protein CASSPGTTSSYNEQFF.

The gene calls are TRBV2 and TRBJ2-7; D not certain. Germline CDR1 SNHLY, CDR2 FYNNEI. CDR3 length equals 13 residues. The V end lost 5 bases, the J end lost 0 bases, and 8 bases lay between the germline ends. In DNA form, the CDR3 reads TGTGCCAGCAGTCCGATTTTCTCCTACGAGCAGTACGTC. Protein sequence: CASSPIFSYEQYV.

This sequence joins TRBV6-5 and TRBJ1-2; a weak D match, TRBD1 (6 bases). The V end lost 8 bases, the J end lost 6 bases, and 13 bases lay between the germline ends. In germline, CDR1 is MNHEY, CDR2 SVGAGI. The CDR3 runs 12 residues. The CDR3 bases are TGTGCCAGCTCACAGGGCCCTGATGGCTACACCTTC. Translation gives CASSQGPDGYTF.

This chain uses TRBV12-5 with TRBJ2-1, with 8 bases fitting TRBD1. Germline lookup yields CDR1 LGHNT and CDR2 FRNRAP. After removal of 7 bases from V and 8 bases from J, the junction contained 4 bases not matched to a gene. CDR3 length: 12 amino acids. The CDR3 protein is CASAQTGDEQFF. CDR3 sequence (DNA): TGTGCTAGTGCTCAGACAGGGGATGAGCAGTTCTTC.

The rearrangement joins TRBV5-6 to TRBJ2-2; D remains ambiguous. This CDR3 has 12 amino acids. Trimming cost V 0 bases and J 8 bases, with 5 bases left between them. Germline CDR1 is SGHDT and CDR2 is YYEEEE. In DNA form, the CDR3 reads TGTGCCAGCAGCTTGGTTATGGGGGAGCTGTTTTTT. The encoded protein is CASSLVMGELFF. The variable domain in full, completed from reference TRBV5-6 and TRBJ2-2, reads DAGVTQSPTHLIKTRGQQVTLRCSPKSGHDTVSWYQQALGQGPQFIFQYYEEEERQRGNFPDRFSGHQFPNYSSELNVNALLLGDSALYLCASSLVMGELFFGEGSRLTVL.

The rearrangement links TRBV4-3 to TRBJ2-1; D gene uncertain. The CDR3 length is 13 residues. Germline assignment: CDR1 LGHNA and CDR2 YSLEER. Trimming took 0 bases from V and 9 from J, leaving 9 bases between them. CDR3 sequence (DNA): TGCGCCAGCAGCCAAGATCGCGGCGGTGAGCAGTTCTTC. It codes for CASSQDRGGEQFF.

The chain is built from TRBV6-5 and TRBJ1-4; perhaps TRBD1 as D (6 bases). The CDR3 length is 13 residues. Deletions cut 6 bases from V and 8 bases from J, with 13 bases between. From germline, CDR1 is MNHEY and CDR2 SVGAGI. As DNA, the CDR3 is TGTGCCAGCAGAAAACAGGGAAGCGAAAAACTGTTTTTT. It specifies CASRKQGSEKLFF.